This TCR beta chain came from a study of T cell changes during pregnancy in multiple sclerosis. This CDR3 comprises 21 residues. The repertoire was sequenced with immunoSEQ multiplex PCR; TCRdb's copy has only in-frame clones and lacks some. This table has 65,000 to 90,000 clones, approximately 93% appearing once. This specimen consisted of peripheral blood, obtained in the first trimester of pregnancy. The source is a female donor with multiple sclerosis, enrolled in a pregnancy study. The chain recombines TRBV21-1 with TRBJ1-6; the listed D gene, TRBD1, was not tested against the DNA. TRBV21-1 is tagged as a pseudogene. The CDR3 nucleotides are TGTGCCAGCTTAAGGGACAGGGGGCTGCGTTGTGGGACCTCCTATAATTCACCCCTCCACTTT. This encodes CASLRDRGLRCGTSYNSPLHF.